This record concerns one T cell receptor beta chain sequence. There is no known antigen for this receptor. The data were obtained in a study of monozygotic twins with inflammatory bowel disease (dated by TCRdb to between 2017 and 2020). Describing the broader study: In total, about 28 monozygotic twin pairs made up the full study: 19 Danish pairs, all IBD-discordant, plus nine German pairs, of which four were IBD-concordant and five were IBD-discordant. Each individual had, on average, about 151 000 unique TCRalpha sequences and 181 000 unique TCRbeta sequences available for analysis. Within discordant pairs, disease-associated traits were sought mainly by comparing IBD patients with their genetically identical healthy co-twins.

The library was produced with 5' RACE. Preparation of each TCR library used approximately 3,500 ng of total RNA. For each sample, cDNA synthesis was carried out in eight separate reactions using SMARTScribe reverse transcriptase. Unique molecular identifiers containing a 6-nucleotide sample barcode were introduced through template switching during cDNA synthesis. Amplification of TCRalpha and TCRbeta cDNA involved two nested PCRs of around 16 and 10 cycles, and each PCR was followed by bead purification. Before amplification, the cDNA was both treated with uracil DNA-glycosylase and purified with the QIAquick PCR purification kit. In the second PCR, Illumina TruSeq-compatible adapters and sample-specific barcodes were added. Library quality and concentration were assessed using TapeStation and Qubit, and approximately 5 ng of each library was pooled. Sequencing of the pooled libraries was done on an Illumina HiSeq2500 single-index Rapid Run using custom sequencing primers and 2 x 100 bp reads. Processing in the source paper ran as follows. UMI-based consensus assembly with MiGEC version 1.2.6 was used to correct PCR and sequencing errors. MiXCR version 2.1.1 was used to carry out V(D)J alignment, clonotype assembly and CDR3 extraction. Normalisation of gene usage, clonotype sharing and MAIT/NKT TCR abundance was achieved by analysing the top 1000, 10 000 and 20 000 clonotypes per sample. After downsampling to 27 000 UMIs, diversity was calculated as the inverse Simpson index using the vegan R package. Paired Mann-Whitney U tests were applied to discordant twin pairs, and Benjamini-Hochberg correction was used for multiple testing. The reads went through TCRdb reprocessing, and each CDR3 protein sequence gets one entry with no DNA. These V and J calls rely on TCRdb rather than the paper's analysis. The sample's clone listing holds under 150,000 distinct CDR3 sequences. The top ten hold approximately 2.5% of the sample.

Looking up the germline V gene yields CDR1 SNHLY and CDR2 FYNNEI. From its cysteine to its phenylalanine, the CDR3 spans 15 amino acids. DNA is not recorded here. Points the paper makes about the study in general: TCRbeta repertoire diversity, by inverse Simpson index, was decreased in IBD patients compared with their healthy co-twins. No difference in repertoire similarity was observed between concordant and discordant twins, possibly owing to limited statistical power. Because patients were on differing immunosuppressive treatments, the repertoires may have picked up extra background noise and inter-individual variability. The analysis was unable to tell apart different T cell subtypes. No single strong signal or clonotype linked to IBD turned up in the results, so the idea that one exists was not supported. IBD patients shared fewer clonotypes with other individuals than healthy twins did, most markedly in patients showing signs of disease activity.

From each donor, a roughly 2.6 ml peripheral blood sample was collected into PAXgene tubes and stored at -80 degrees C. Without T cell sorting, total RNA was isolated from whole blood using the PAXgene blood miRNA kit on an automated QIAcube. Peripheral blood from monozygotic twin pairs, either concordant or discordant for inflammatory bowel disease, underwent deep TCRalpha and TCRbeta repertoire profiling that used unique molecular barcoding. Smoking habits were recorded for all twin pairs, and individuals were classified as current, former or never smokers. Sequenced input: blood. The TCR originated in a human donor with ulcerative colitis or Crohn's disease, or a healthy co-twin of an affected twin (not recorded which). The chain uses TRBV2 and TRBJ2-3; TCRdb's assignment of TRBD2 cannot be checked, as there is no DNA. The encoded CDR3 is CASSEDVGLTDTQYF.